This is a list of T cell receptor beta chains from one sample in a study of blood T cell repertoires in COVID-19. Clones were sequenced by immunoSEQ multiplex PCR, and TCRdb holds only the in-frame ones, with some missing. The sample holds 200,000 to 250,000 clones; around 87% are singletons and the top ten take approximately 6.2%. Material: peripheral blood. Source of these receptors: a man between 60 and 70 years old who had recovered from COVID-19. Each CDR3 is given with its conserved first and last residue. Fields, in order: J gene, clone size, V gene, D gene, CDR3 protein, CDR3 DNA. The D gene is left open where the match is weak. Size values are once, few and many counts, or a class for expanded clones, and some rows have none.

J: TRBJ1-1; size: -; V: TRBV7-8; D: -; CDR3: CASSPGQNTEAFF; DNA: TGTGCCAGCAGCCCGGGACAAAACACTGAAGCTTTCTTT
J: TRBJ1-5; size: -; V: TRBV11-2; D: TRBD1; CDR3: CASSLGQGPNQPQHF; DNA: TGTGCCAGCAGCTTGGGACAGGGGCCCAACCAGCCCCAGCATTTT
J: TRBJ2-5; size: -; V: TRBV10-3; D: TRBD2; CDR3: CATRAGAETQYF; DNA: TGTGCCACCCGAGCGGGAGCAGAGACCCAGTACTTC
J: TRBJ1-4; size: -; V: TRBV9; D: -; CDR3: CASSTLGGSEKLFF; DNA: TGTGCCAGCAGCACCCTCGGAGGGAGTGAAAAACTGTTTTTT
J: TRBJ2-1; size: -; V: TRBV4-2; D: -; CDR3: CASSPPSEGEQFF; DNA: TGTGCCAGCAGCCCGCCTAGCGAGGGTGAGCAGTTCTTC
J: TRBJ2-1; size: once; V: TRBV5-4; D: -; CDR3: CASSLEDRYSEQFF; DNA: TGTGCCAGCAGCTTGGAAGATCGGTATAGTGAGCAGTTCTTC
J: TRBJ1-2; size: -; V: TRBV12-3/TRBV12-4; D: -; CDR3: CASQPPGAYGYTF; DNA: TGTGCCAGCCAGCCCCCAGGGGCCTATGGCTACACCTTC
J: TRBJ2-7; size: few; V: TRBV2; D: -; CDR3: CASRVEPEQYF; DNA: TGTGCCAGCAGGGTGGAGCCCGAGCAGTACTTC
J: TRBJ2-1; size: -; V: TRBV4-3; D: -; CDR3: CASSQDSSGDTMIEQFF; DNA: TGCGCCAGCAGCCAAGATTCCTCGGGAGATACAATGATTGAGCAGTTCTTC
J: TRBJ1-5; size: -; V: TRBV6-2/TRBV6-3; D: -; CDR3: CASSYEGDQPQHF; DNA: TGTGCCAGCAGTTACGAGGGGGATCAGCCCCAGCATTTT
J: TRBJ2-5; size: -; V: TRBV28; D: TRBD1; CDR3: CASSFDRGLETQYF; DNA: TGTGCCAGCAGTTTTGACAGGGGATTGGAGACCCAGTACTTC
J: TRBJ1-2; size: -; V: TRBV6-5; D: TRBD1; CDR3: CASSYTGTGIYGYTF; DNA: TGTGCCAGCAGTTATACCGGGACAGGAATCTATGGCTACACCTTC
J: TRBJ2-1; size: -; V: TRBV6-5; D: -; CDR3: CASSYSQTPNNEQFF; DNA: TGTGCCAGCAGTTACTCCCAGACACCTAACAATGAGCAGTTCTTC
J: TRBJ1-6; size: -; V: TRBV5-4; D: -; CDR3: CASSLDPGGSNSPLHF; DNA: TGTGCCAGCAGCTTGGACCCGGGGGGCTCTAATTCACCCCTCCACTTT
J: TRBJ2-7; size: -; V: TRBV5-4; D: TRBD2; CDR3: CASSGLAGGVYEQYF; DNA: TGTGCCAGCAGTGGACTAGCGGGAGGTGTATACGAGCAGTACTTC
J: TRBJ1-2; size: -; V: TRBV19; D: -; CDR3: CASSIGRQAYGYTF; DNA: TGTGCCAGTAGTATCGGTCGGCAGGCCTATGGCTACACCTTC
J: TRBJ2-3; size: once; V: TRBV9; D: -; CDR3: CASSVGHEQYF; DNA: TGTGCCAGCAGCGTTGGACACGAACAGTATTTT
J: TRBJ2-7; size: -; V: TRBV28; D: -; CDR3: CASTTGGVTYEQYF; DNA: TGTGCCAGCACCACCGGGGGAGTCACCTACGAGCAGTACTTC
J: TRBJ1-2; size: once; V: TRBV7-6; D: -; CDR3: CASSQNQDFTNYGYTF; DNA: TGTGCCAGCAGCCAAAATCAGGACTTTACTAACTATGGCTACACCTTC
J: TRBJ2-7; size: -; V: TRBV7-2; D: -; CDR3: CASSRSTEAPKQYF; DNA: TGTGCCAGCAGCCGGTCAACGGAGGCCCCGAAGCAGTACTTC
J: TRBJ2-1; size: once; V: TRBV5-4; D: -; CDR3: CASSRSTRGQGNEQFF; DNA: TGTGCCAGCAGCAGATCGACTCGCGGCCAGGGCAATGAGCAGTTCTTC
J: TRBJ2-1; size: -; V: TRBV7-2; D: TRBD2; CDR3: CASSLRGAGGPVNEQFF; DNA: TGTGCCAGCAGCCTTCGGGGAGCGGGGGGGCCGGTCAATGAGCAGTTCTTC